This T cell receptor (beta chain) was recorded in a study of vaccination and CD4 T cells after COVID-19. Overall study: Each individual in the study obtained two doses of BNT162b2 or mRNA-1273 vaccine. Findings and caveats of the study: Median counts of SARS-CoV-2-reactive clonotypes increased from roughly 22 to 38; this difference was not significant.

Oncomine TCR Beta short-read sequencing was applied to DNA from cultured CD4+ T cells. One entry per CDR3 protein results from TCRdb running MiXCR on the PCR reads. Of tens of thousands of distinct CDR3 sequences in the sample, 67% were seen once. CDR3 length: 13 residues. Between the trimmed V and J ends, which lost 4 bases and 1 base, there was a span of 10 bases. Per germline, CDR1 GTSNPN and CDR2 SVGIG (reference sequence). The treatment is: approximately 9-day PBMC culture with coronavirus spike peptide pools or control peptides (ViraFEST assay). ViraFEST used peptide pools to expand antigen-specific T cells and subsequently sequenced their TCRs. Notes on this clonotype: Its matching antigen is unknown.

The rearrangement links TRBV30 to TRBJ1-1, with D tentatively TRBD1 (6 bases). This specimen consisted of CD4+ T cells from blood, cultured in vitro, obtained after SARS-CoV-2 vaccination. The receptor was isolated from a human donor who received a COVID-19 vaccine. The CDR3 spells CAWKRGPNTEAFF. The CDR3, as DNA: TGTGCCTGGAAACGGGGGCCGAACACTGAAGCTTTCTTT.